A selection of T cell receptor beta chains follows, all from one sample in a study of Ad26.COV2.S vaccination and SARS-CoV-2 variants. Sequencing was performed with immunoSEQ multiplex PCR; in TCRdb, only in-frame clones are kept and a portion is missing. The table has about 350,000 clones, roughly 91% seen once. The sequenced sample was peripheral blood, obtained in a trial of Ad26.COV2.S vaccine versus placebo. The receptors shown here come from a person aged 18-65 years who received the Ad26.COV2.S COVID-19 vaccine or a placebo. Each CDR3 is given with its conserved first and last residue. Each record gives: J gene, V gene, CDR3 length, CDR3 protein.

TRBJ1-1 TRBV28 15 CASSSPGGTDTEAFF
TRBJ1-5 TRBV7-2 15 CASSLVGAGEQPQHF
TRBJ1-2 TRBV5-6 13 CASSLAGGDGYTF
TRBJ1-6 TRBV27 12 CASSLGGSPLHF
TRBJ2-2 TRBV5-1 16 CASSSQSGMNTGELFF
TRBJ2-6 TRBV4-1 17 CASSQGTADSGANVLTF
TRBJ2-3 TRBV27 16 CASSLSGRRVANTQYF
TRBJ2-1 TRBV7-9 14 CASSRLRGGNEQFF
TRBJ2-1 TRBV13 11 CASSQSGEQFF
TRBJ2-5 TRBV6-5 14 CASSPTGVGETQYF
TRBJ1-3 TRBV13 16 CASSETPGGTGNTIYF
TRBJ2-2 TRBV24-1 14 CATSDRLNTGELFF